A single sample is the source of the 31 T cell receptor beta chains below, sequenced in a study of control samples from healthy donors and cancer patients (TCRdb year 2020). Receptor libraries were prepared by the immunoSEQ multiplex PCR assay. This immuneACCESS table, as held by TCRdb, lists in-frame sequences with V and J called but not all clones. Of the missing ones, under half trace to an unresolved V gene in checked studies; the others have no known cause. Counted in this sample were around 94,000 clones; 90% of them appeared once. The ten largest clones take up less than 4.5% of the sample. The sequenced material came from blood. The receptors stem from a woman under 30 in good health.

The chain links TRBV19 to TRBJ1-4, with TRBD1 as a possible D gene (6 bases). CDR1 and CDR2 (germline): LNHDA, SQIVND (reference sequence). The CDR3 totals 14 residues. Trimming left V 4 bases short and J 4 bases short, with 10 bases between. In DNA form, the CDR3 reads TGTGCCAGTAGTAGGGGACAAAATAATGAAAAACTGTTTTTT. Residues: CASSRGQNNEKLFF.

This sequence joins TRBV7-8 and TRBJ2-7; no clear D gene. Germline V gene sequence: CDR1 SGHVS, CDR2 FQNEAQ. V gave up 4 bases and J gave up 3 bases, with 7 bases separating them. The length of the CDR3 is 12 residues. The DNA of the CDR3 is TGTGCCAGCAGCTCCCTCGGCTACGAGCAGTACTTC. It specifies CASSSLGYEQYF.

The V gene is TRBV19, the J gene TRBJ2-2, with D perhaps matching TRBD1 (5 bases). Germline loops: CDR1 LNHDA, CDR2 SQIVND (reference sequence). The CDR3 extends over 13 amino acids. The V end lost 4 bases, the J end lost 7 bases, and 10 bases lay between the germline ends. The CDR3, as DNA: TGTGCCAGTAGTACCTCAAGGGGCGGGGAGCTGTTTTTT. Protein product: CASSTSRGGELFF.

This clone was detected only once. The chain couples TRBV29-1 to TRBJ2-1, with TRBD1 identical over 8 bases. The CDR3 has 12 amino acids. Germline V CDR1 and CDR2: SQVTM, ANQGSEA. V was clipped by 7 bases and J by 7 bases; unmatched bases: 6. CDR3 region: CSAGGAENEQFF. CDR3 sequence (DNA): TGCAGCGCAGGGGGCGCGGAAAATGAGCAGTTCTTC.

This chain joins TRBV6-6 and TRBJ1-6; TRBD1 agrees at 8 bases. The CDR3 is 20 residues long. CDR1 is MNHNY and CDR2 is SVGAGI in the germline V gene (reference sequence). Trimming cost V 6 bases and J 0 bases; bases outside gene matches: 16. CDR3 protein: CASSAPWTGRESSYNSPLHF. The CDR3 nucleotides read TGTGCCAGCAGCGCCCCCTGGACAGGGAGAGAAAGCTCCTATAATTCACCCCTCCACTTT.

This chain uses TRBV6-1 with TRBJ2-7; D call uncertain. The CDR3 consists of 14 residues. V was clipped by 2 bases and J by 2 bases, with 10 bases between them. Germline CDR1 and CDR2: MNHNS and SASEGT. CDR3 sequence reads: CASSEFPQPYEQYF. The CDR3 region has the DNA TGTGCCAGCAGTGAATTTCCACAGCCCTACGAGCAGTACTTC.

This chain links TRBV24-1 with TRBJ1-2; D is possibly TRBD1 (5 bases). CDR1 is KGHDR, CDR2 SFDVKD, per germline. The V end was cut by 7 bases, the J end by 4 bases, with 12 bases between. This CDR3 spans 13 amino acids. The CDR3, as DNA: TGTGCCACCAGCCTGGGACCGGTCTATGGCTACACCTTC. Translation gives CATSLGPVYGYTF.

The genes are TRBV5-1 and TRBJ1-1; 10 positions agree with TRBD1. CDR3 size: 17 residues. Germline CDR1 is SGHRS and CDR2 is YFSETQ. With 3 bases clipped from V and 3 bases from J, the junction kept 11 bases outside the gene matches. The CDR3 is CASSWGYSGTGDTEAFF. As DNA, the CDR3 is TGCGCCAGCAGCTGGGGTTACTCCGGGACAGGGGACACTGAAGCTTTCTTT.

The rearrangement joins TRBV29-1 to TRBJ1-3; possibly TRBD1 for D (5 bases). Trimming left V 7 bases short and J 0 bases short, with 13 bases between. Per the germline V gene, CDR1 is SQVTM and CDR2 is ANQGSEA. The CDR3 runs 14 residues. CDR3 region: CSAAQGSSGNTIYF. The CDR3 DNA reads TGCAGCGCCGCTCAGGGAAGCTCTGGAAACACCATATATTTT.

The chain links TRBV28 to TRBJ2-7; 7 bases fit TRBD1. Trimming cost V 4 bases and J 3 bases; bases outside gene matches: 9. The CDR3 consists of 15 residues. CDR1 and CDR2 from the germline V gene are MDHEN and SYDVKM. The CDR3 loop reads CASSSTGVANYEQYF. The DNA of the CDR3 is TGTGCCAGCAGTTCCACAGGGGTGGCTAACTACGAGCAGTACTTC.

In DNA, the CDR3 is TGTGCCAGCAGCTCCCGACACCGAAATTCACCCCTCCACTTT. This gives the protein CASSSRHRNSPLHF. J is TRBJ1-6 and V is TRBV5-6; D is uncertain. V gave up 3 bases and J gave up 7 bases, with 11 bases separating them. Germline V gene lookup returns CDR1 SGHDT and CDR2 YYEEEE. The CDR3 is made up of 14 amino acids.

Here the CDR3 reads CASSQDRTSGSRNEQFF. DNA for the CDR3: TGCGCCAGCAGCCAAGATAGGACTAGCGGTTCTAGGAATGAGCAGTTCTTC. V and J are TRBV4-1 and TRBJ2-1; 10 bases are shared with TRBD2. CDR3 size: 17 residues. CDR1 is MGHRA, CDR2 YSYEKL, per germline. Trimming at V came to 0 bases and at J to 7 bases, leaving 9 bases not matched to a gene.

This chain links TRBV3-1 (or the pseudogene TRBV3-2) with TRBJ2-3; 9 nucleotides align to TRBD2. With 1 base clipped from V and 2 bases from J, the junction kept 7 bases outside the gene matches. Germline V gene data show CDR1 as LGHDT and CDR2 as YNNKEL (reference sequence). There are 17 residues in the CDR3. The chain's CDR3 is CASSQVGAGGYTDTQYF. The CDR3 region has the DNA TGTGCCAGCAGCCAAGTAGGAGCGGGGGGATACACAGATACGCAGTATTTT.

The chain combines TRBV5-6 with TRBJ2-3; 7 bases map to TRBD2. J lost 1 base, V lost 4 bases, and 3 bases had no gene match. This CDR3 has 14 amino acids. Germline V CDR1 and CDR2: SGHDT, YYEEEE. The CDR3 reads CASSRAGGTDTQYF. For the CDR3, the DNA is TGTGCCAGCAGCCGGGCGGGGGGCACAGATACGCAGTATTTT.

The V gene is TRBV14, the J gene TRBJ2-5, with D unclear. Germline V gives CDR1 SGHDN, CDR2 FVKESK. Trimming removed 0 bases at V and 4 bases at J, with 18 bases between. The CDR3 totals 17 residues. The CDR3 region has the DNA TGTGCCAGCAGCCAAGAAGCTTTCACTGAGCATTTAGAGACCCAGTACTTC. This codes for CASSQEAFTEHLETQYF.

This sequence joins TRBV27 and TRBJ1-6, with D possibly being TRBD1 (6 bases). Germline assignment: CDR1 MNHEY and CDR2 SMNVEV (reference sequence). The CDR3 is 14 residues long. The ends were cut back, 10 bases at V and 4 bases at J, with 14 bases in the middle. In DNA form, the CDR3 reads TGTGCCACCTCACAGGGAACTTATAATTCACCCCTCCACTTT. It is translated as CATSQGTYNSPLHF.

The chain employs TRBV3-1 (or the pseudogene TRBV3-2) and TRBJ2-5; a possible D gene is TRBD1 (5 bases). The CDR3 length is 15 residues. The ends were cut back, 1 base at V and 0 bases at J, with 9 bases in the middle. Germline CDR1 is LGHDT and CDR2 is YNNKEL (reference sequence). The CDR3 sequence is CASSQGPTDQETQYF. The DNA of the CDR3 is TGTGCCAGCAGCCAAGGGCCGACAGACCAAGAGACCCAGTACTTC.

The chain has TRBV7-2 and TRBJ1-1, with D uncertain. Trimming shortened V by 5 bases and J by 0 bases, and 10 bases separated the two germline ends. Germline loops: CDR1 SGHTA, CDR2 FQGNSA. The CDR3 length is 14 residues. This CDR3 is CASSIGPMNTEAFF. The CDR3 coding sequence is TGTGCCAGCAGCATCGGACCGATGAACACTGAAGCTTTCTTT.

V gene TRBV20-1 combines with J gene TRBJ1-6; D gene unclear. From germline, CDR1 is DFQATT and CDR2 SNEGSKA (reference sequence). CDR3 length equals 12 residues. Trimming took off 3 bases at V and 6 bases at J, with 6 bases between the two ends. DNA of the CDR3: TGCAGTGCTAGTCAACTTAATTCACCCCTCCACTTT. It yields the protein CSASQLNSPLHF.

This chain uses TRBV5-6 with TRBJ1-5; 7 bases fit TRBD1. Germline V gene sequence: CDR1 SGHDT, CDR2 YYEEEE. V was clipped by 8 bases and J by 5 bases; unmatched bases: 10. CDR3 length equals 14 residues. The CDR3 spells CARRFDRADQPQHF. The CDR3 coding sequence is TGTGCCAGAAGATTCGACAGGGCCGATCAGCCCCAGCATTTT.

The J gene is TRBJ1-1, the V gene TRBV6-5; D not resolved. Looked up from germline, CDR1 is MNHEY and CDR2 is SVGAGI. Trimming removed 5 bases at V and 1 base at J, with 11 bases between. This CDR3 is 14 amino acids long. CDR3 coding DNA: TGTGCCAGCAGTCCTTACCAGAAGAACACTGAAGCTTTCTTT. It encodes CASSPYQKNTEAFF.

This clone has just a few counts. The V call is TRBV6-2 or TRBV6-3, the J call TRBJ1-2; D remains ambiguous. Trimming removed 2 bases from V and 5 bases from J, with 9 bases in between. CDR3 length: 13 amino acids. CDR1 and CDR2 (germline): MNHEY, SVGEGT. The CDR3 nucleotides read TGTGCCAGCAGTTACGGTGCTTCTTATGGCTACACCTTC. Amino acids: CASSYGASYGYTF.

This chain connects TRBV25-1 to TRBJ1-1; 10 bases agree with TRBD1. From germline, CDR1 is MGHDK and CDR2 SYGVNS. The CDR3 is made up of 15 amino acids. The trim removed 3 bases at V and 4 bases at J, leaving 5 bases unmatched. Written as DNA, the CDR3 is TGTGCCAGCAGTGACCCTGGGACAGGGGCCACTGAAGCTTTCTTT. Its translation is CASSDPGTGATEAFF.

The J gene is TRBJ2-2, the V gene TRBV6-5, with D perhaps matching TRBD1 (6 bases). V shed 3 bases and J shed 1 base, with 12 bases lying between them. Looked up from germline, CDR1 is MNHEY and CDR2 is SVGAGI. The CDR3 has 16 amino acids. The CDR3 nucleotides are TGTGCCAGCAGTTATCTCACACAGGGGAACACCGGGGAGCTGTTTTTT. Its protein is CASSYLTQGNTGELFF.

Comment on this clone: At the DNA level, this CDR3 is encoded by other sequences in the same sample as well. The chain combines TRBV10-3 with TRBJ1-1, with unresolved D. CDR1 is ENHRY and CDR2 is SYGVKD in the germline V gene. This CDR3 contains 12 residues. The V and J ends lost 3 bases and 2 bases respectively, with 4 bases between them. CDR3: CAISDGNTEAFF. The DNA of the CDR3 is TGTGCCATCAGTGACGGCAACACTGAAGCTTTCTTT.

This clone was counted a single time. CDR3 sequence: CSVGLAGGLEQFF. CDR3 DNA sequence: TGCAGCGTTGGGCTAGCGGGGGGGCTCGAGCAGTTCTTC. V and J are TRBV29-1 and TRBJ2-1; 12 bases map to TRBD2. V was clipped by 4 bases and J by 10 bases; unmatched bases: 5. Germline CDR1 is SQVTM and CDR2 is ANQGSEA. The CDR3 spans 13 residues.

This rearrangement joins TRBV4-2 to TRBJ1-6; a weak D match, TRBD1 (6 bases). CDR3 size: 17 residues. Germline loops: CDR1 LGHNA, CDR2 YNFKEQ. Trimming took off 4 bases at V and 5 bases at J, with 18 bases between the two ends. In nucleotides, the CDR3 is TGTGCCAGCAGCCGCAAGGCCGGGGGCGTCGATAATTCACCCCTCCACTTT. Protein: CASSRKAGGVDNSPLHF.

This chain uses TRBV7-6 with TRBJ1-1; a possible D gene is TRBD1 (5 bases). The CDR3 spans 13 residues. V was shortened by 3 bases and J by 6 bases, with 11 bases between the two germline ends. Germline assignment: CDR1 SGHVS and CDR2 FNYEAQ. As DNA, the CDR3 is TGTGCCAGCAGCTTGGGAAGGGGCTCTGAAGCTTTCTTT. Protein sequence: CASSLGRGSEAFF.

V gene TRBV3-1 (or the pseudogene TRBV3-2) combines with J gene TRBJ2-2; TRBD2 is a possible D gene (5 bases). Per germline, CDR1 LGHDT and CDR2 YNNKEL (reference sequence). Trimming removed 1 base at V and 2 bases at J, with 14 bases between. The CDR3 has 17 residues. DNA for the CDR3: TGTGCCAGCAGCCAAGGGCGCGGGCGGAGTAACACCGGGGAGCTGTTTTTT. Its translation is CASSQGRGRSNTGELFF.

The rearrangement links TRBV12-5 to TRBJ1-2, with 9 bases identical to TRBD1. Germline V gene lookup returns CDR1 LGHNT and CDR2 FRNRAP. The ends lost 5 bases at V and 3 bases at J; junction bases unmatched: 13. The CDR3 is 17 residues long. The CDR3 region is CASGTRTGVLGDYGYTF. CDR3 sequence (DNA): TGTGCTAGTGGTACCCGGACAGGGGTGTTAGGGGACTATGGCTACACCTTC.

This chain joins TRBV7-2 and TRBJ1-5; D call uncertain. V shed 3 bases and J shed 6 bases, with 9 bases lying between them. This CDR3 has 13 amino acids. The V gene's germline CDR1 is SGHTA and CDR2 FQGNSA. CDR3 coding DNA: TGTGCCAGCAGCTTGGCAATCCCTCAGCCCCAGCATTTT. As protein: CASSLAIPQPQHF.